These T cell receptor beta chains were read from a single sample in a study of Ad26.COV2.S vaccination and SARS-CoV-2 variants. This table comes from immunoSEQ multiplex PCR, and its TCRdb copy is limited to in-frame clones, with some not included. The sample includes approximately 97,000 clones, 80% of them seen just once. Sequenced here: peripheral blood, sampled after recovery from COVID-19. The receptors come from a human donor who had recovered from COVID-19. Both conserved end residues are part of each CDR3. D genes are given only for firm matches. Clone size is stated in some rows and not others, as once, few, many or a class when expanded.

CDR3aa: CASSFQAGGLSNEQFF; CDR3nt: TGTGCCAGCAGCTTCCAAGCGGGCGGATTAAGCAATGAGCAGTTCTTC; abundance: .; d_gene: .; v_gene: TRBV7-3; len: 16; j_gene: TRBJ2-1
CDR3aa: CASSHRGQGTEAFF; CDR3nt: TGTGCCAGCAGCCACAGGGGGCAGGGGACTGAAGCTTTCTTT; abundance: .; d_gene: TRBD1; v_gene: TRBV6-5; len: 14; j_gene: TRBJ1-1
CDR3aa: CASSVFRPEKLFF; CDR3nt: TGTGCCAGCAGTGTGTTCAGACCTGAAAAACTGTTTTTT; abundance: .; d_gene: .; v_gene: TRBV2; len: 13; j_gene: TRBJ1-4
CDR3aa: CASSPGQGRETQYF; CDR3nt: TGTGCCAGCAGCCCGGGACAGGGACGAGAGACCCAGTACTTC; abundance: .; d_gene: TRBD1; v_gene: TRBV9; len: 14; j_gene: TRBJ2-5
CDR3aa: CASSASGVMENTIYF; CDR3nt: TGTGCCAGCAGTGCAAGCGGGGTTATGGAAAACACCATATATTTT; abundance: .; d_gene: .; v_gene: TRBV7-6; len: 15; j_gene: TRBJ1-3
CDR3aa: CASSPGTGAYNEQFF; CDR3nt: TGTGCCAGCAGCCCCGGGACAGGGGCATACAATGAGCAGTTCTTC; abundance: .; d_gene: TRBD1; v_gene: TRBV5-5; len: 15; j_gene: TRBJ2-1
CDR3aa: CASSESMTESSGNTIYF; CDR3nt: TGCGCCAGCAGTGAGTCGATGACAGAGAGCTCTGGAAACACCATATATTTT; abundance: few; d_gene: .; v_gene: TRBV10-1; len: 17; j_gene: TRBJ1-3
CDR3aa: CASSFAPYNEQFF; CDR3nt: TGCGCCAGCAGCTTCGCCCCTTACAATGAGCAGTTCTTC; abundance: .; d_gene: .; v_gene: TRBV5-1; len: 13; j_gene: TRBJ2-1
CDR3aa: CASSYQTTGNNEKLFF; CDR3nt: TGTGCCAGCAGTTACCAAACCACTGGTAATAATGAAAAACTGTTTTTT; abundance: .; d_gene: .; v_gene: TRBV6-5; len: 16; j_gene: TRBJ1-4
CDR3aa: CSVEQLYSGNTIYF; CDR3nt: TGCAGCGTTGAACAGTTATACTCTGGAAACACCATATATTTT; abundance: .; d_gene: .; v_gene: TRBV29-1; len: 14; j_gene: TRBJ1-3
CDR3aa: CASSYSTVDTVSYEQYF; CDR3nt: TGTGCCAGCAGTTACTCGACAGTCGATACCGTTTCCTACGAGCAGTACTTC; abundance: .; d_gene: .; v_gene: TRBV6-2/TRBV6-3; len: 17; j_gene: TRBJ2-7
CDR3aa: CASSPAFRPSGNLVVGYTF; CDR3nt: TGTGCCAGCAGCCCCGCCTTCAGGCCCTCGGGGAATCTAGTCGTTGGCTACACCTTC; abundance: .; d_gene: .; v_gene: TRBV9; len: 19; j_gene: TRBJ1-2
CDR3aa: CSVRDRGDTGELFF; CDR3nt: TGCAGCGTTAGGGACAGGGGGGACACCGGGGAGCTGTTTTTT; abundance: .; d_gene: TRBD1; v_gene: TRBV29-1; len: 14; j_gene: TRBJ2-2
CDR3aa: CASSPWVLAGGPHEQYF; CDR3nt: TGCGCCAGCAGCCCTTGGGTACTAGCGGGGGGGCCCCACGAGCAGTACTTC; abundance: .; d_gene: TRBD2; v_gene: TRBV4-3; len: 17; j_gene: TRBJ2-7
CDR3aa: CASSEAGQGFDEQYF; CDR3nt: TGTGCCAGCAGTGAAGCGGGACAGGGGTTCGACGAGCAGTACTTC; abundance: .; d_gene: TRBD1; v_gene: TRBV2; len: 15; j_gene: TRBJ2-7
CDR3aa: CAWSETGQQFF; CDR3nt: TGTGCCTGGAGTGAGACGGGACAGCAGTTCTTC; abundance: .; d_gene: .; v_gene: TRBV30; len: 11; j_gene: TRBJ2-1
CDR3aa: CASSNRPRLGETQYF; CDR3nt: TGTGCCAGCAGTAACCGTCCCCGGTTGGGGGAGACCCAGTACTTC; abundance: .; d_gene: .; v_gene: TRBV28; len: 15; j_gene: TRBJ2-5
CDR3aa: CASSLGGFYNEQFF; CDR3nt: TGTGCCAGCAGCTTAGGAGGGTTTTACAATGAGCAGTTCTTC; abundance: once; d_gene: .; v_gene: TRBV7-3; len: 14; j_gene: TRBJ2-1
CDR3aa: CASSQDSPAGPSSYEQYF; CDR3nt: TGTGCCAGCAGCCAAGATAGTCCAGCGGGACCTAGCTCCTACGAGCAGTACTTC; abundance: .; d_gene: TRBD2; v_gene: TRBV4-2; len: 18; j_gene: TRBJ2-7
CDR3aa: CASTLAGGHEQYF; CDR3nt: TGTGCCAGCACCCTAGCGGGGGGCCACGAGCAGTACTTC; abundance: .; d_gene: TRBD2; v_gene: TRBV6-6; len: 13; j_gene: TRBJ2-7
CDR3aa: CASTQRSGTGNYGYTF; CDR3nt: TGTGCCAGTACCCAAAGGTCGGGGACAGGGAACTATGGCTACACCTTC; abundance: .; d_gene: TRBD1; v_gene: TRBV19; len: 16; j_gene: TRBJ1-2
CDR3aa: CASSLDSEAFF; CDR3nt: TGCGCCAGCAGCCTGGACTCTGAAGCTTTCTTT; abundance: few; d_gene: .; v_gene: TRBV5-1; len: 11; j_gene: TRBJ1-1
CDR3aa: CASGTRLAGAEGQFF; CDR3nt: TGTGCTAGTGGGACCCGACTAGCGGGGGCCGAAGGGCAGTTCTTC; abundance: .; d_gene: TRBD2; v_gene: TRBV12-5; len: 15; j_gene: TRBJ2-1
CDR3aa: CASSQGPTDTQYF; CDR3nt: TGTGCCAGCAGCCAAGGTCCCACAGATACGCAGTATTTT; abundance: .; d_gene: .; v_gene: TRBV3-1/TRBV3-2; len: 13; j_gene: TRBJ2-3
CDR3aa: CASSKEGVRTDTQYF; CDR3nt: TGTGCCAGCAGCAAAGAGGGCGTACGCACAGATACGCAGTATTTT; abundance: .; d_gene: .; v_gene: TRBV21-1; len: 15; j_gene: TRBJ2-3
CDR3aa: CASSEFARWGNQPQHF; CDR3nt: TGTGCCAGCAGTGAATTTGCCAGGTGGGGCAATCAGCCCCAGCATTTT; abundance: .; d_gene: .; v_gene: TRBV6-1; len: 16; j_gene: TRBJ1-5
CDR3aa: CASSVGGFADTQYF; CDR3nt: TGTGCCAGCAGCGTAGGAGGGTTCGCAGATACGCAGTATTTT; abundance: .; d_gene: .; v_gene: TRBV9; len: 14; j_gene: TRBJ2-3
CDR3aa: CASRLEPNNSPLHF; CDR3nt: TGTGCCAGTCGCCTCGAGCCAAATAATTCACCCCTCCACTTT; abundance: .; d_gene: .; v_gene: TRBV19; len: 14; j_gene: TRBJ1-6
CDR3aa: CASSNRGPLHF; CDR3nt: TGCGCCAGCAGTAATCGGGGGCCCCTCCACTTT; abundance: few; d_gene: .; v_gene: TRBV10-2; len: 11; j_gene: TRBJ1-6
CDR3aa: CASSNRQAIYTF; CDR3nt: TGTGCCAGCAGTAACCGACAGGCGATCTACACCTTC; abundance: once; d_gene: .; v_gene: TRBV6-2/TRBV6-3; len: 12; j_gene: TRBJ1-2
CDR3aa: CASTPTGSYEQYF; CDR3nt: TGTGCCAGCACCCCTACGGGGTCCTACGAGCAGTACTTC; abundance: .; d_gene: .; v_gene: TRBV6-6; len: 13; j_gene: TRBJ2-7
CDR3aa: CASSFRGADTQYF; CDR3nt: TGTGCCAGCAGCTTCCGTGGGGCCGACACGCAGTATTTT; abundance: once; d_gene: .; v_gene: TRBV5-4; len: 13; j_gene: TRBJ2-3
CDR3aa: CASSLVPGEKLFF; CDR3nt: TGTGCCAGCAGCTTGGTACCGGGAGAAAAACTGTTTTTT; abundance: .; d_gene: .; v_gene: TRBV5-5; len: 13; j_gene: TRBJ1-4
CDR3aa: CASMGGRSTGELFF; CDR3nt: TGTGCCAGCATGGGGGGGCGAAGCACCGGGGAGCTGTTTTTT; abundance: once; d_gene: .; v_gene: TRBV6-6; len: 14; j_gene: TRBJ2-2
CDR3aa: CASSQGSGGLNTEAFF; CDR3nt: TGTGCCAGCAGCCAAGGTTCGGGAGGGTTGAACACTGAAGCTTTCTTT; abundance: .; d_gene: .; v_gene: TRBV3-1/TRBV3-2; len: 16; j_gene: TRBJ1-1
CDR3aa: CSEQGAAEAFF; CDR3nt: TGCAGTGAGCAGGGGGCAGCTGAAGCTTTCTTT; abundance: .; d_gene: TRBD1; v_gene: TRBV20-1; len: 11; j_gene: TRBJ1-1
CDR3aa: CASSFEGVNTEAFF; CDR3nt: TGTGCCAGCAGCTTTGAGGGGGTGAACACTGAAGCTTTCTTT; abundance: .; d_gene: .; v_gene: TRBV7-9; len: 14; j_gene: TRBJ1-1
CDR3aa: CASSSHYGYTF; CDR3nt: TGTGCCAGCAGTTCGCACTATGGCTACACCTTC; abundance: .; d_gene: .; v_gene: TRBV28; len: 11; j_gene: TRBJ1-2
CDR3aa: CASSLRQGDSWPQHF; CDR3nt: TGTGCCAGCAGCCTACGACAGGGGGATTCTTGGCCCCAGCATTTT; abundance: .; d_gene: TRBD1; v_gene: TRBV6-5; len: 15; j_gene: TRBJ1-5
CDR3aa: CASSRTYSPLHF; CDR3nt: TGTGCCAGCAGCAGGACTTATTCACCCCTCCACTTT; abundance: .; d_gene: .; v_gene: TRBV6-4; len: 12; j_gene: TRBJ1-6
CDR3aa: CASSNPALNSPLHF; CDR3nt: TGTGCCAGTAGTAATCCGGCGCTGAATTCACCCCTCCACTTT; abundance: .; d_gene: .; v_gene: TRBV19; len: 14; j_gene: TRBJ1-6
CDR3aa: CASSLYPTPRGYEQYF; CDR3nt: TGTGCCAGCAGTTTATACCCCACCCCACGAGGCTACGAGCAGTACTTC; abundance: few; d_gene: .; v_gene: TRBV27; len: 16; j_gene: TRBJ2-7
CDR3aa: CATQEAGEGRSGNTIYF; CDR3nt: TGTGCCACCCAGGAAGCAGGAGAGGGACGCTCTGGAAACACCATATATTTT; abundance: few; d_gene: .; v_gene: TRBV25-1; len: 17; j_gene: TRBJ1-3
CDR3aa: CASSSGLGVNYGYTF; CDR3nt: TGTGCCAGCAGTTCAGGGTTGGGGGTAAACTATGGCTACACCTTC; abundance: .; d_gene: .; v_gene: TRBV6-5; len: 15; j_gene: TRBJ1-2
CDR3aa: CASSSDSLNTEAFF; CDR3nt: TGTGCCAGCAGTTCGGACAGCTTGAACACTGAAGCTTTCTTT; abundance: .; d_gene: .; v_gene: TRBV6-5; len: 14; j_gene: TRBJ1-1
CDR3aa: CASGPGQGAQPQHF; CDR3nt: TGTGCCAGCGGGCCGGGACAGGGGGCCCAGCCCCAGCATTTT; abundance: .; d_gene: TRBD1; v_gene: TRBV19; len: 14; j_gene: TRBJ1-5
CDR3aa: CAWKYQGVGYGYTF; CDR3nt: TGTGCCTGGAAGTATCAGGGGGTAGGCTATGGCTACACCTTC; abundance: .; d_gene: TRBD1; v_gene: TRBV30; len: 14; j_gene: TRBJ1-2
CDR3aa: CATKEAGNQPQHF; CDR3nt: TGTGCCACCAAGGAGGCTGGCAATCAGCCCCAGCATTTT; abundance: .; d_gene: .; v_gene: TRBV15; len: 13; j_gene: TRBJ1-5
CDR3aa: CASSLSGTGGTQYF; CDR3nt: TGTGCCAGTAGCCTTAGCGGGACCGGCGGGACCCAGTACTTC; abundance: .; d_gene: TRBD2; v_gene: TRBV19; len: 14; j_gene: TRBJ2-5
CDR3aa: CSVVGAQDRDGTEAFF; CDR3nt: TGCAGCGTTGTGGGGGCCCAAGACAGGGACGGCACTGAAGCTTTCTTT; abundance: .; d_gene: TRBD1; v_gene: TRBV29-1; len: 16; j_gene: TRBJ1-1
CDR3aa: CASEGSSGANVLTF; CDR3nt: TGTGCCAGCGAGGGAAGCTCTGGGGCCAACGTCCTGACTTTC; abundance: .; d_gene: .; v_gene: TRBV5-5; len: 14; j_gene: TRBJ2-6
CDR3aa: CASSAGDYGYTF; CDR3nt: TGCGCCAGCAGTGCGGGGGACTATGGCTACACCTTC; abundance: .; d_gene: .; v_gene: TRBV10-1; len: 12; j_gene: TRBJ1-2
CDR3aa: CASSIDRGADSPLHF; CDR3nt: TGTGCCAGTAGTATAGATCGAGGCGCCGATTCACCCCTCCACTTT; abundance: .; d_gene: .; v_gene: TRBV19; len: 15; j_gene: TRBJ1-6
CDR3aa: CASSLWQGKVYEQYF; CDR3nt: TGCGCCAGCAGCTTGTGGCAGGGAAAAGTCTACGAGCAGTACTTC; abundance: .; d_gene: .; v_gene: TRBV5-1; len: 15; j_gene: TRBJ2-7
CDR3aa: CAWSSSGAGRNYGYTF; CDR3nt: TGTGCCTGGAGTTCGTCCGGGGCAGGGAGGAACTATGGCTACACCTTC; abundance: .; d_gene: .; v_gene: TRBV30; len: 16; j_gene: TRBJ1-2
CDR3aa: CASSIAGSGNTIYF; CDR3nt: TGTGCCAGTAGTATAGCTGGTTCTGGAAACACCATATATTTT; abundance: .; d_gene: .; v_gene: TRBV19; len: 14; j_gene: TRBJ1-3
CDR3aa: CASGLVVGTILYF; CDR3nt: TGTGCTAGTGGTTTGGTAGTAGGAACTATCCTGTACTTC; abundance: .; d_gene: .; v_gene: TRBV12-5; len: 13; j_gene: TRBJ2-7
CDR3aa: CASSLLSPGKNTEAFF; CDR3nt: TGCGCCAGCAGTCTCCTGTCCCCAGGGAAGAACACTGAAGCTTTCTTT; abundance: .; d_gene: .; v_gene: TRBV23-1; len: 16; j_gene: TRBJ1-1
CDR3aa: CASSVDGQREQYF; CDR3nt: TGTGCCAGCAGCGTAGACGGACAGCGAGAGCAGTACTTC; abundance: .; d_gene: .; v_gene: TRBV9; len: 13; j_gene: TRBJ2-7
CDR3aa: CASSLAWWGSNEKLFF; CDR3nt: TGTGCCAGCAGCTTGGCCTGGTGGGGCAGTAATGAAAAACTGTTTTTT; abundance: once; d_gene: .; v_gene: TRBV5-6; len: 16; j_gene: TRBJ1-4